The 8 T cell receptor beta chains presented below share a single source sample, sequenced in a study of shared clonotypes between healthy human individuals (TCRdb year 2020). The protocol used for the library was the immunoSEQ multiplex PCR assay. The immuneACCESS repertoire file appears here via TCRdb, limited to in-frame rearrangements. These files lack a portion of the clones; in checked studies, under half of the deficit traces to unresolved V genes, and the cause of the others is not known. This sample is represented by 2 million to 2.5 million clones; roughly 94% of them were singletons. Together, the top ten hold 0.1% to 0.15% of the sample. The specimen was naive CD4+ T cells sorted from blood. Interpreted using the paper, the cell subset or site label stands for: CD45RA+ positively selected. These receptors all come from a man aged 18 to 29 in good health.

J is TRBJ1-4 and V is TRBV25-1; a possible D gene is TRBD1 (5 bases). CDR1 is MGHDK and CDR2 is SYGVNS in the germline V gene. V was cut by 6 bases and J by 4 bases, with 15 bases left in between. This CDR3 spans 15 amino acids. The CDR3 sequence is CASSPTGTVNEKLFF. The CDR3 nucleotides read TGTGCCAGCAGCCCGACCGGGACGGTTAATGAAAAACTGTTTTTT.

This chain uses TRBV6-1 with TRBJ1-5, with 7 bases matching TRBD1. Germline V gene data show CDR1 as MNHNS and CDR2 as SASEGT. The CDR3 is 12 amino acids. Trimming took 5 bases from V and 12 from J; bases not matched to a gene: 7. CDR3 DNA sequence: TGTGCCAGCAGTTCAGGTCAGGGGGGCCAGCATTTT. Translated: CASSSGQGGQHF.

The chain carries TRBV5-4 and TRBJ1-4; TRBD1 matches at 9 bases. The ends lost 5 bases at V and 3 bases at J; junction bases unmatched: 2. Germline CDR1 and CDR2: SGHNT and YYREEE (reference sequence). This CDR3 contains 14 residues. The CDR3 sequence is CASSRTGANEKLFF. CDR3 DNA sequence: TGTGCCAGCAGTCGGACAGGGGCTAATGAAAAACTGTTTTTT.

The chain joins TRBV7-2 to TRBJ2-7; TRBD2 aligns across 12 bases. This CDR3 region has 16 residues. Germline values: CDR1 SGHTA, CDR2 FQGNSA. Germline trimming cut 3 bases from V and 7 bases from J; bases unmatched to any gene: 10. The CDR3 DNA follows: TGTGCCAGCAGCTTCCCTGGACTAGCGGGACTGAAGGAGCAGTACTTC. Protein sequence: CASSFPGLAGLKEQYF.

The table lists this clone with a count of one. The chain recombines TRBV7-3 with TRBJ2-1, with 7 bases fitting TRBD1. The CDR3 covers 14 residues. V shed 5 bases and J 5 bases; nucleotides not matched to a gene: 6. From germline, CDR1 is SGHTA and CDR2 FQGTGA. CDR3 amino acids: CASSRQGSDNEQFF. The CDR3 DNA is TGTGCCAGCAGCCGACAGGGATCCGACAATGAGCAGTTCTTC.

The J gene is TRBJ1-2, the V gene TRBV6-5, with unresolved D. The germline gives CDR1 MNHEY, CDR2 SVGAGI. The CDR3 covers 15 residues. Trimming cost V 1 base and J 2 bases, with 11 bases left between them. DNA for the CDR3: TGTGCCAGCAGTTACTTGAGAGGGCTGAACTATGGCTACACCTTC. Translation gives CASSYLRGLNYGYTF.

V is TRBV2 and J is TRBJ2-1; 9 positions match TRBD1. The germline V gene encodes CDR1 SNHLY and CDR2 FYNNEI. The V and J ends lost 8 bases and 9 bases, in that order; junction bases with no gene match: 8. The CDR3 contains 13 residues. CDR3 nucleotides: TGTGCCAGCCGGGACAGGGTGAAAAGTGAGCAGTTCTTC. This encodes CASRDRVKSEQFF.

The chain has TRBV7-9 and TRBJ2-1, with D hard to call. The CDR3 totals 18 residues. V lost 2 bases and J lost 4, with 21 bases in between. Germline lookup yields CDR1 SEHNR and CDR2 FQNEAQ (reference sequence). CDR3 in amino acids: CASSLTATGPPTYNEQFF. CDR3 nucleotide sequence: TGTGCCAGCAGCTTAACAGCGACTGGCCCTCCCACATACAATGAGCAGTTCTTC.